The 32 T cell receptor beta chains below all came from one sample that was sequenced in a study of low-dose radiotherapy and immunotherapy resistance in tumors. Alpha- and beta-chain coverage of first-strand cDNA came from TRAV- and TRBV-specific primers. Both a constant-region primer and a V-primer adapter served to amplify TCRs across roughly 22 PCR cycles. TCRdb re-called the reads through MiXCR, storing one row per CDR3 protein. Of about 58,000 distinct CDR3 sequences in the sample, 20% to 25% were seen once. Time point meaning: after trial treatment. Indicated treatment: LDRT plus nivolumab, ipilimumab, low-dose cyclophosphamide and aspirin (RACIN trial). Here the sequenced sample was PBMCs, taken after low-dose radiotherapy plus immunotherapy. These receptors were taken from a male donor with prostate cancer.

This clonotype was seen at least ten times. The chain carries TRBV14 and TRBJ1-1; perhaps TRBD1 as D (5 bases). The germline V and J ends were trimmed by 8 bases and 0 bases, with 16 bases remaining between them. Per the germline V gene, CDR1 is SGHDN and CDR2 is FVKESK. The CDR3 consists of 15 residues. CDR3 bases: TGTGCCAGCCTATACGAGGGCAGGGTGAACACTGAAGCTTTCTTT. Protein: CASLYEGRVNTEAFF.

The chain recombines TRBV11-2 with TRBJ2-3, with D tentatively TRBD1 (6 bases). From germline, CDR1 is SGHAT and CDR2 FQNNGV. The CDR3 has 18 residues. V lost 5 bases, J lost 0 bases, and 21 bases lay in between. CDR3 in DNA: TGTGCCAGCAGCAGAGATGTCGGGACACGGCAAAGCACAGATACGCAGTATTTT. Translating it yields CASSRDVGTRQSTDTQYF.

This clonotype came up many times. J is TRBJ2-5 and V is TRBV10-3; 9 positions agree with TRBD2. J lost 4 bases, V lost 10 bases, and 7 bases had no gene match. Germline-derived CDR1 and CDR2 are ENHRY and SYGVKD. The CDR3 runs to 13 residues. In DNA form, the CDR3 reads TGTGCCAACGCGGGGGGGCGAGGAGAGACCCAGTACTTC. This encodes CANAGGRGETQYF.

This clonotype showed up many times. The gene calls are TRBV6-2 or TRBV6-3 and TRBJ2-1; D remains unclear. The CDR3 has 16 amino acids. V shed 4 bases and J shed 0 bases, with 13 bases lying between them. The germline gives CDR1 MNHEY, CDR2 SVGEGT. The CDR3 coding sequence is TGTGCCAGCAGTTCCGCGTCTAGTTACTCCTACAATGAGCAGTTCTTC. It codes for CASSSASSYSYNEQFF.

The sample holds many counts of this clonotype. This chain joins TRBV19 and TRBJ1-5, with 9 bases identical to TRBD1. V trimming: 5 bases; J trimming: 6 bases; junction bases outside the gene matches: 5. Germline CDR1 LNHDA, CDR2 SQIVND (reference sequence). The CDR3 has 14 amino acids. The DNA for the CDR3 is TGTGCCAGTAGTCCCACAGGGGGCGGTCAGCCCCAGCATTTT. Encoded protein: CASSPTGGGQPQHF.

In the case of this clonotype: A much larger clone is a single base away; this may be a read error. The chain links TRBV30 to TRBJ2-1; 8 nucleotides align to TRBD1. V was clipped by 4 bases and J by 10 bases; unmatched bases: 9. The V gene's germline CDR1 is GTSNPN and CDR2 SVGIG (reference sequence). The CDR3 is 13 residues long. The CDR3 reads CAWTQGDGYEQFF. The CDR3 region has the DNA TGTGCCTGGACACAGGGGGATGGCTACGAGCAGTTCTTC.

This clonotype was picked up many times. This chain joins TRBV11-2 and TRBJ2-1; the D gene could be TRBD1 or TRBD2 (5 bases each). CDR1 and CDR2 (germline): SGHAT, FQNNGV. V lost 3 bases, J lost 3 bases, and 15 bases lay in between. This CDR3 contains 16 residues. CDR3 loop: CASSFGDPFFYNEQFF. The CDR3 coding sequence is TGTGCCAGCAGCTTCGGGGACCCCTTTTTCTACAATGAGCAGTTCTTC.

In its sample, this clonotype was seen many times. For the CDR3, the DNA is TGCGCCAGCAGCTTGACAGGGGACGTCCAAGAGACCCAGTACTTC. This gives the protein CASSLTGDVQETQYF. This chain uses TRBV5-1 with TRBJ2-5; 7 bases agree with TRBD1. From germline, CDR1 is SGHRS and CDR2 YFSETQ. The V and J ends lost 1 base and 1 base, in that order; junction bases with no gene match: 4. This CDR3 has 15 residues.

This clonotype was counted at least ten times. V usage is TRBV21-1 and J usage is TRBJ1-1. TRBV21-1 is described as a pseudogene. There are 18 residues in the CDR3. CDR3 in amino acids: CASSNRYCLTVMNTEAFF. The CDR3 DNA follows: TGTGCCAGCAGCAACCGCTATTGCTTGACAGTTATGAACACTGAAGCTTTCTTT.

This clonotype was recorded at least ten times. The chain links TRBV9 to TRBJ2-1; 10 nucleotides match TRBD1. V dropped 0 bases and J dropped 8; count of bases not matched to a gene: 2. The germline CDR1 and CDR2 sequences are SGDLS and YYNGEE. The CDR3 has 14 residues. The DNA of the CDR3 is TGTGCCAGCAGCGTAGGACAGGGGGCTTATGAGCAGTTCTTC. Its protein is CASSVGQGAYEQFF.

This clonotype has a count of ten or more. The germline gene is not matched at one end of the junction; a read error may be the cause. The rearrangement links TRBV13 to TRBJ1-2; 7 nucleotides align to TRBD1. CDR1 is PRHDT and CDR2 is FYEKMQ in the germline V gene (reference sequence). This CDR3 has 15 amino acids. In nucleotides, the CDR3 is TGTGCCACCAGCACTGAACAGGGGCGGAACTATGGCTACACCTTC. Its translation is CATSTEQGRNYGYTF.

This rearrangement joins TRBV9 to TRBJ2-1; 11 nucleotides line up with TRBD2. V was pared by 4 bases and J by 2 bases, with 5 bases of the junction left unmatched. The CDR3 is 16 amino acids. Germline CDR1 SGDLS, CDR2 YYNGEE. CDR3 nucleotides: TGTGCCAGCAGCCCCCTAGCGGGGGGACCCTACAATGAGCAGTTCTTC. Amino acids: CASSPLAGGPYNEQFF. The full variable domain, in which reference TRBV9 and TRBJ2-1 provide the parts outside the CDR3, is DSGVTQTPKHLITATGQRVTLRCSPRSGDLSVYWYQQSLDQGLQFLIQYYNGEERAKGNILERFSAQQFPDLHSELNLSSLELGDSALYFCASSPLAGGPYNEQFFGPGTRLTVL.

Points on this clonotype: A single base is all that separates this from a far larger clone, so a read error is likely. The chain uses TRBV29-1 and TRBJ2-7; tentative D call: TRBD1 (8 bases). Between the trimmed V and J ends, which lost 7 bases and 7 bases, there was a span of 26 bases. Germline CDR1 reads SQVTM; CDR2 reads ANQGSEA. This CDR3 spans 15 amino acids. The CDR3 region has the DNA TGCAGCGGGCAACCCGGGACAGGCGGGAGTGGTGAGCAGTACTTC. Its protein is CSGQPGTGGSGEQYF.

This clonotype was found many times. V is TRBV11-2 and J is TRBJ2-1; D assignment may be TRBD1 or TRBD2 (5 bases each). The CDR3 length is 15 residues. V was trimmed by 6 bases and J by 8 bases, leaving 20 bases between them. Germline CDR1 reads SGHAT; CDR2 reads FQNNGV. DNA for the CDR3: TGTGCCAGCAGTTCCGGGACCCTGCTTTTGGATGAGCAGTTCTTC. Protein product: CASSSGTLLLDEQFF.

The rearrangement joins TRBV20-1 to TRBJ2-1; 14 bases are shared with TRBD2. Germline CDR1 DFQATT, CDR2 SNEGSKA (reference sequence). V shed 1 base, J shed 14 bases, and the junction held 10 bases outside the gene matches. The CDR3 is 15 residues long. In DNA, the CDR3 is TGCAGTGCTAGAGGAGAGCCCGGGACTAGCGGGAGCGAGTTCTTC. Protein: CSARGEPGTSGSEFF.

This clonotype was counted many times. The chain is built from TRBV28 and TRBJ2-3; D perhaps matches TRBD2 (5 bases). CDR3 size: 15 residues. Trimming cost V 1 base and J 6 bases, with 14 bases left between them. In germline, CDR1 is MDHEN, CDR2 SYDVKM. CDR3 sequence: CASSLSGSVGDTQYF. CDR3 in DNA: TGTGCCAGCAGTTTATCAGGTAGCGTCGGGGATACGCAGTATTTT.

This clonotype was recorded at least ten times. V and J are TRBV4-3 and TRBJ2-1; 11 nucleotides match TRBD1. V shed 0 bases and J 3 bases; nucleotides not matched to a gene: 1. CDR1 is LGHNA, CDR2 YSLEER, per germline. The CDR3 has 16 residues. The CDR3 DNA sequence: TGCGCCAGCAGCCAAGATGGGACAGGGGGCTACAATGAGCAGTTCTTC. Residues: CASSQDGTGGYNEQFF.

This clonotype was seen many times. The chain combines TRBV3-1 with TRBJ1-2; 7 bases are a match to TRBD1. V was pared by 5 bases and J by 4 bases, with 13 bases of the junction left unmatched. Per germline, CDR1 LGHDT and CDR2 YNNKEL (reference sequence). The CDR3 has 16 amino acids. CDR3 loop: CASSRKGNRGFYGYTF. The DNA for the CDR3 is TGTGCCAGCAGCAGAAAAGGGAACAGGGGATTCTATGGCTACACCTTC.

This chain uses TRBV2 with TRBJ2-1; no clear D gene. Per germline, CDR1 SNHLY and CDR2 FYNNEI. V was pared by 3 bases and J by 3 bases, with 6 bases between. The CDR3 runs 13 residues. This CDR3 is CASSDQVYNEQFF. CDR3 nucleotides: TGTGCCAGCAGTGATCAGGTCTACAATGAGCAGTTCTTC.

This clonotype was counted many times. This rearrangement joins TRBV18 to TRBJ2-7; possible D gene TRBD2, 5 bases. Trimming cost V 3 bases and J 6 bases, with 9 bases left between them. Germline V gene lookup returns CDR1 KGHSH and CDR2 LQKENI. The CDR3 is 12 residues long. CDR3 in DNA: TGTGCCAGCTCACCGAGGGATCTCGAGCAGTACTTC. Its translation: CASSPRDLEQYF.

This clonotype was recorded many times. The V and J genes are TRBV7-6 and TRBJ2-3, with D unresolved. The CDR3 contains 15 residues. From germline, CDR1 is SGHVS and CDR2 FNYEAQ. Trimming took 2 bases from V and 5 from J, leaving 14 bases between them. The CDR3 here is CASSLSGARVDTQYF. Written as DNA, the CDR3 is TGTGCCAGCAGCTTATCCGGTGCGCGAGTAGATACGCAGTATTTT.

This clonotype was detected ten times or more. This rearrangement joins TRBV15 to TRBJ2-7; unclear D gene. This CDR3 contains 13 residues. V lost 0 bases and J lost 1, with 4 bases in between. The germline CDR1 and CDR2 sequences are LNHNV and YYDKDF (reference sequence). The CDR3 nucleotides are TGTGCCACCAGCAGAGACACGTCCTACGAGCAGTACTTC. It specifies CATSRDTSYEQYF.

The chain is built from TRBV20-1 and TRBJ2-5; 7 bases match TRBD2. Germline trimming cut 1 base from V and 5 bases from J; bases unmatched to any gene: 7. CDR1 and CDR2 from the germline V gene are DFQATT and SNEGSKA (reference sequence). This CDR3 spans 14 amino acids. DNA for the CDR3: TGCAGTGCTAGAGCTAGGGGAGGGTACGAGACCCAGTACTTC. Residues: CSARARGGYETQYF.

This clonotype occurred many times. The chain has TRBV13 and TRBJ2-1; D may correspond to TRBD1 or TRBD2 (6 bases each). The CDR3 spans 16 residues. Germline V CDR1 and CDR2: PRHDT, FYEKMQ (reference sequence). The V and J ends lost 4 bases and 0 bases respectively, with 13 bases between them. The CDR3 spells CASSWGAVSSYNEQFF. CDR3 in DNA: TGTGCCAGCAGCTGGGGGGCGGTGAGCTCCTACAATGAGCAGTTCTTC.

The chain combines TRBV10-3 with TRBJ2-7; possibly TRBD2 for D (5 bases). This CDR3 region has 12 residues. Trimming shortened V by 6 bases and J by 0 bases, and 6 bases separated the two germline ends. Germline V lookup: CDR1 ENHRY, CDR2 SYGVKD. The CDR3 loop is CAIRRGSYEQYF. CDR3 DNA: TGTGCCATCAGACGGGGCTCCTACGAGCAGTACTTC.

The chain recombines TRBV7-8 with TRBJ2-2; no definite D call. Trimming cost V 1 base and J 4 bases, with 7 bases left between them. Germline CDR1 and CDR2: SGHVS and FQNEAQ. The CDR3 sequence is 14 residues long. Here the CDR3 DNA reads TGTGCCAGCAGCTTAGGGGTGGGCACCGGGGAGCTGTTTTTT. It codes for CASSLGVGTGELFF.

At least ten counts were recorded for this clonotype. Here the CDR3 DNA reads TGTGCCAGCAGGGGCCCTAGCGAGGAGCAGTACTTC. This sequence encodes CASRGPSEEQYF. The chain carries TRBV7-8 and TRBJ2-7, with a possible D match to TRBD2 (6 bases). The length of the CDR3 is 12 residues. Looked up from germline, CDR1 is SGHVS and CDR2 is FQNEAQ. Trimming took off 6 bases at V and 7 bases at J, with 13 bases between the two ends.

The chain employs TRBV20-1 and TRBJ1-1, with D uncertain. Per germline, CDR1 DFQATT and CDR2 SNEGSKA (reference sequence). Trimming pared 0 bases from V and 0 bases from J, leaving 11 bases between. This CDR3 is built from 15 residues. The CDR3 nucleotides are TGCAGTGCTAGAGATGTTGGACGACTGAACACTGAAGCTTTCTTT. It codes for CSARDVGRLNTEAFF.

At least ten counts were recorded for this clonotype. The CDR3: CASTRFSRGATETQYF. The DNA of the CDR3 is TGTGCCAGCACCCGATTTTCCAGGGGGGCTACGGAGACCCAGTACTTC. V is TRBV7-8 and J is TRBJ2-5; tentatively, D is TRBD1 (7 bases). Trimming left V 7 bases short and J 5 bases short, with 23 bases between. This CDR3 is built from 16 residues. Germline loops: CDR1 SGHVS, CDR2 FQNEAQ. Full variable domain (remainder filled in from reference TRBV7-8 and TRBJ2-5): GAGVSQSPRYKVAKRGQDVALRCDPISGHVSLFWYQQALGQGPEFLTYFQNEAQLDKSGLPSDRFFAERPEGSVSTLKIQRTQQEDSAVYLCASTRFSRGATETQYFGPGTRLLVL.

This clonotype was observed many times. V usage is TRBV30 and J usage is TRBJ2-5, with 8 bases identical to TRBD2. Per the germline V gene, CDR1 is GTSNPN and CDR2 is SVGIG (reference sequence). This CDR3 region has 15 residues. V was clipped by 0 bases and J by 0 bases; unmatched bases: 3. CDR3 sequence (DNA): TGTGCCTGGAGTGTAACTAGCGGAAACCAAGAGACCCAGTACTTC. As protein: CAWSVTSGNQETQYF.

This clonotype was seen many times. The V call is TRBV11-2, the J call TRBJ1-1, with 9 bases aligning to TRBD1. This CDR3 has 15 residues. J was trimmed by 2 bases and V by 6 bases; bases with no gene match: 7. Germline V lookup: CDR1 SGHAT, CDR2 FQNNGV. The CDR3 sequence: CASSLGQGLNTEAFF. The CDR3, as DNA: TGTGCCAGCAGTTTGGGACAGGGACTAAACACTGAAGCTTTCTTT.

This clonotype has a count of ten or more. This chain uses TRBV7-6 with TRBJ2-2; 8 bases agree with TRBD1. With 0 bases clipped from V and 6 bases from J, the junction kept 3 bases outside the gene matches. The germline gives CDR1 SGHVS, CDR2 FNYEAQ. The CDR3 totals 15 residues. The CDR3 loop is CASSLAQGVSGELFF. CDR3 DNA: TGTGCCAGCAGCTTAGCACAGGGGGTCTCCGGGGAGCTGTTTTTT. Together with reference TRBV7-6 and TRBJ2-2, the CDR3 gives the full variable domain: GAGVSQSPRYKVTKRGQDVALRCDPISGHVSLYWYRQALGQGPEFLTYFNYEAQQDKSGLPNDRFSAERPEGSISTLTIQRTEQRDSAMYRCASSLAQGVSGELFFGEGSRLTVL.